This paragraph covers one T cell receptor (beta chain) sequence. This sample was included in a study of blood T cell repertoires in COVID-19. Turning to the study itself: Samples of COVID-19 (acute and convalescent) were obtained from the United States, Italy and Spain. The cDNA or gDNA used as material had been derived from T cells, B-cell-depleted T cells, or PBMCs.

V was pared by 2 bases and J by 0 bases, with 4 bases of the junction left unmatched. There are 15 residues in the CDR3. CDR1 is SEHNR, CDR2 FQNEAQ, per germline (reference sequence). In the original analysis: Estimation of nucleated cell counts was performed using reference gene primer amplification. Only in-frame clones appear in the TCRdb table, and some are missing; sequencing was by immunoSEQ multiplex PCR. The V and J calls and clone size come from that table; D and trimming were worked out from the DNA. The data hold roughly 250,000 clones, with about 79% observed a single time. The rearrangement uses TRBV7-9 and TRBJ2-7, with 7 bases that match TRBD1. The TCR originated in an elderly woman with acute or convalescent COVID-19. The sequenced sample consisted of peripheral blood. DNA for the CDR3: TGTGCCAGCAGCTTAAAACAGGGGCCCTCCTACGAGCAGTACTTC. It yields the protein CASSLKQGPSYEQYF.